The T cell receptor beta chain described here comes from a study of T cells in Graves' hyperthyroidism and ophthalmopathy. Whole-study context: Any treatment followed the collection of peripheral blood at initial diagnosis.

Patients aged 18 to 65 with hyperthyroidism were newly diagnosed, with duration under 2 months. Germline V gene lookup returns CDR1 MNHEY and CDR2 SMNVEV (reference sequence). V was cut by 2 bases and J by 13 bases, with 18 bases left in between. This CDR3 spans 14 amino acids. The TCR beta CDR3 regions underwent amplification using RNA transcripts as the source. During a first-round RT-PCR of the TCR CDR3, the HTBI primer set was used. One entry per CDR3 protein results from TCRdb running MiXCR on the multiplex PCR reads. The table shows some 700,000 distinct CDR3 sequences, with approximately 15% occurring only once. Study outcomes and limitations: Separation of ophthalmopathy from stable hyperthyroidism was achieved by a 13 V-J model.

This clonotype was seen at least ten times. The target antigen is unknown. The rearrangement joins TRBV27 to TRBJ2-4, with D perhaps TRBD1 or TRBD2 (5 bases each). Sequencing was done on a sample of blood. The receptor was isolated from a man in his fifties with Graves' hyperthyroidism. CDR3 in amino acids: CASSLEGRMQKQYF. The CDR3 bases are TGTGCCAGCAGTTTAGAGGGGCGCATGCAAAAACAGTACTTC.